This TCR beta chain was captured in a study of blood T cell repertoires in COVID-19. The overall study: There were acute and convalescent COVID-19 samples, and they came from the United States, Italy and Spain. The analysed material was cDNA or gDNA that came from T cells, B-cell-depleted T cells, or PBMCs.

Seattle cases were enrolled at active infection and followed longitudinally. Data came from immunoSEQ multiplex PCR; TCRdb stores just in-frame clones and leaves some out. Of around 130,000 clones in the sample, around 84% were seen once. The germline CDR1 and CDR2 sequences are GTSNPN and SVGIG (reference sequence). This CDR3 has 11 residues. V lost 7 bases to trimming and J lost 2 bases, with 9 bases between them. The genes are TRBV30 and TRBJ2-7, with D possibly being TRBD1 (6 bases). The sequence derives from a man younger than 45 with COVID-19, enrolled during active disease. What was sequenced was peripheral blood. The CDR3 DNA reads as TGTGCCTTCAGGGGAACCTACGAGCAGTACTTC. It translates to CAFRGTYEQYF.